This TCR beta chain was retrieved from a study of T cell responses to AZD1222 COVID-19 vaccine. Findings and limits, study-wide: Unmutated regions of variants are reportedly targeted by nearly half of spike-specific TCRs.

This table comes from immunoSEQ multiplex PCR, and its TCRdb copy is limited to in-frame clones, with some not included. The table includes about 85,000 clones, approximately 87% detected once. This clone is a singleton in its sample. Antigen specificity is unknown. Deletions cut 3 bases from V and 0 bases from J, with 11 bases between. The V gene's germline CDR1 is SGHTA and CDR2 FQGNSA. The CDR3 is 15 residues long. The chain combines TRBV7-2 with TRBJ1-1, with D unclear. The TCR originated in an adult in good health. Sequenced here: peripheral blood, sampled on day 0 of AZD1222 vaccination. CDR3 amino acids: CASSLSSTLNTEAFF. The CDR3 DNA follows: TGTGCCAGCAGCTTGTCGTCCACCTTGAACACTGAAGCTTTCTTT.